One and the same sample provided the 10 T cell receptor beta chains below, sequenced in a study of cytomegalovirus exposure and HLA in healthy donors. The PCR ran on 60 Vbeta and 13 Jbeta primers. TCRdb's copy holds only in-frame clones and misses some; the assay was immunoSEQ multiplex PCR. In the table there are roughly 77,000 clones, about 73% of which are singletons. The sample consisted of PBMCs. These receptors were collected from a man between 35 and 55 years old in good health and CMV-seronegative.

This clone appeared a few times. V gene TRBV13 combines with J gene TRBJ1-1, with D possibly matching TRBD1 (5 bases). CDR1 and CDR2 (germline): PRHDT, FYEKMQ (reference sequence). The CDR3 has 14 residues. Trimming cost V 5 bases and J 5 bases, with 15 bases left between them. The CDR3 spells CASSLASRVTEAFF. The CDR3 nucleotides read TGTGCCAGCAGCCTAGCCTCCAGGGTGACTGAAGCTTTCTTT.

As DNA, the CDR3 is TGTGCCAGCAGTGAGGGGGCCACTCTAGAGGAGCAGTACTTC. It is translated as CASSEGATLEEQYF. The chain carries TRBV2 and TRBJ2-7; D possibly corresponds to TRBD1 (6 bases). V shed 3 bases and J shed 7 bases, with 16 bases lying between them. The CDR3 length is 14 residues. Germline V CDR1 and CDR2: SNHLY, FYNNEI. Together with reference TRBV2 and TRBJ2-7, the CDR3 gives the full variable domain: EPEVTQTPSHQVTQMGQEVILRCVPISNHLYFYWYRQILGQKVEFLVSFYNNEISEKSEIFDDQFSVERPDGSNFTLKIRSTKLEDSAMYFCASSEGATLEEQYFGPGTRLTVT.

This clone was counted a few times. CDR3 residues: CASSLFPSDQYEQYF. CDR3 DNA sequence: TGTGCCAGCAGCTTATTCCCTAGCGACCAATACGAGCAGTACTTC. This chain joins TRBV7-3 and TRBJ2-7; a possible D gene is TRBD2 (6 bases). From germline, CDR1 is SGHTA and CDR2 FQGTGA. Trimming left V 2 bases short and J 4 bases short, with 15 bases between. The CDR3 is 15 amino acids.

This clone has just a few counts. The rearrangement uses TRBV10-2 and TRBJ2-7; D possibly corresponds to TRBD1 (5 bases). Germline CDR1 is WSHSY and CDR2 is SAAADI. The CDR3 is 16 amino acids. Trimming removed 3 bases at V and 2 bases at J, with 17 bases between. The CDR3 DNA is TGCGCCAGCAGTGATATTGTGGGGCGTTCTGCCTACGAGCAGTACTTC. This codes for CASSDIVGRSAYEQYF.

This clone came up a few times. The chain employs TRBV11-2 and TRBJ2-3; tentative D call: TRBD2 (6 bases). Germline V gene sequence: CDR1 SGHAT, CDR2 FQNNGV. Trimming took off 5 bases at V and 6 bases at J, with 18 bases between the two ends. The CDR3 is 15 residues long. CDR3 bases: TGTGCCAGCAGCCCCCTTGGGGGGAGTGCTGATACGCAGTATTTT. This codes for CASSPLGGSADTQYF.

V and J are TRBV15 and TRBJ2-7, with 11 bases aligning to TRBD1. This CDR3 region has 17 residues. Germline CDR1 is LNHNV and CDR2 is YYDKDF (reference sequence). J was trimmed by 2 bases and V by 0 bases; bases with no gene match: 6. CDR3 nucleotides: TGTGCCACCAGCAGAGAGAGGGGACAGGGGGTCCCCTACGAGCAGTACTTC. This gives the protein CATSRERGQGVPYEQYF. The full variable domain, rest sourced from reference TRBV15 and TRBJ2-7, is DAMVIQNPRYQVTQFGKPVTLSCSQTLNHNVMYWYQQKSSQAPKLLFHYYDKDFNNEADTPDNFQSRRPNTSFCFLDIRSPGLGDTAMYLCATSRERGQGVPYEQYFGPGTRLTVT.

V usage is TRBV27 and J usage is TRBJ2-7; 7 bases map to TRBD2. The CDR3 is 11 amino acids. The V and J ends lost 4 bases and 7 bases, in that order; junction bases with no gene match: 1. The V gene's germline CDR1 is MNHEY and CDR2 SMNVEV (reference sequence). CDR3 DNA: TGTGCCAGCAGTTCAGCGGGGGAGCAGTACTTC. Amino acid sequence: CASSSAGEQYF.

V and J are TRBV5-1 and TRBJ2-3, with 9 bases aligning to TRBD2. There are 15 residues in the CDR3. V gave up 3 bases and J gave up 1 base; unmatched junction bases: 3. CDR1 and CDR2 from the germline V gene are SGHRS and YFSETQ. CDR3 sequence (DNA): TGCGCCAGCAGCTCGGGACTAGCAGGCACAGATACGCAGTATTTT. Translated: CASSSGLAGTDTQYF. Using reference TRBV5-1 and TRBJ2-3 for the parts outside the CDR3, the full variable domain is KAGVTQTPRYLIKTRGQQVTLSCSPISGHRSVSWYQQTPGQGLQFLFEYFSETQRNKGNFPGRFSGRQFSNSRSEMNVSTLELGDSALYLCASSSGLAGTDTQYFGPGTRLTVL.

The gene calls are TRBV28 and TRBJ2-3, with D possibly TRBD2 on 5 matching bases. V shed 3 bases and J shed 2 bases, with 9 bases lying between them. CDR1 is MDHEN and CDR2 is SYDVKM in the germline V gene. The CDR3 runs to 14 residues. The CDR3 spells CASSLRLNTDTQYF. The CDR3 DNA reads as TGTGCCAGCAGTTTGAGACTAAACACAGATACGCAGTATTTT.

The genes are TRBV7-6 and TRBJ1-1, with D hard to call. Germline V gene lookup returns CDR1 SGHVS and CDR2 FNYEAQ. The CDR3 runs to 15 residues. V lost 0 bases, J lost 4 bases, and 12 bases lay in between. The DNA of the CDR3 is TGTGCCAGCAGCTTAGCACCAGGTGGGAGCACTGAAGCTTTCTTT. Its translation: CASSLAPGGSTEAFF.